The TCR beta chain described here comes from a study of blood T cell repertoires in COVID-19. Study as a whole: Collection of acute and convalescent COVID-19 samples took place in the United States, Italy and Spain. PBMCs, B-cell-depleted T cells, or T cells were the source of the cDNA or gDNA that made up the material.

Recruited during active infection, patients (from Seattle) were subsequently followed longitudinally. The repertoire was sequenced with immunoSEQ multiplex PCR; TCRdb's copy has only in-frame clones and lacks some. The sample shows 100,000 to 150,000 clones, roughly nine tenths of them seen only once. The sequence was obtained from an older woman with COVID-19, enrolled during active disease. The sample comprised peripheral blood.

The chain's CDR3 is CASSPPQGVTDTQYF. CDR3 nucleotide sequence: TGTGCCAGCTCACCACCCCAGGGGGTCACAGATACGCAGTATTTT. The chain uses TRBV18 and TRBJ2-3; 7 bases agree with TRBD1. From germline, CDR1 is KGHSH and CDR2 LQKENI. The junction had 2 bases not matched to a gene; V was cut back by 0 bases and J by 2 bases. The CDR3 totals 15 residues.